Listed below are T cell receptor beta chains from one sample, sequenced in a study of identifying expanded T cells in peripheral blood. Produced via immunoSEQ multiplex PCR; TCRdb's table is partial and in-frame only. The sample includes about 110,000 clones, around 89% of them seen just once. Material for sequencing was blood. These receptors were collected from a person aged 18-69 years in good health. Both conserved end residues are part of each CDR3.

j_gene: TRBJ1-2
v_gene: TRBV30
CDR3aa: CAWKDGRGYGYTF

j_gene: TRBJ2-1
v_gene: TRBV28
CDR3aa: CASSLKGYEQFF

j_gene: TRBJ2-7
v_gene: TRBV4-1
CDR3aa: CASSQGREGLTLREQYF

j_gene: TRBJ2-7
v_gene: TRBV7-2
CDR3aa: CASSVSGWGSEQYF

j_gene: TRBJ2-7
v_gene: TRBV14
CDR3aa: CASSQVGIEQYF

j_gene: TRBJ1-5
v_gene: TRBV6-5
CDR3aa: CASSAGGPQHF

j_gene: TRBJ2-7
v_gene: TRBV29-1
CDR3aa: CSARGIQTYEQYF

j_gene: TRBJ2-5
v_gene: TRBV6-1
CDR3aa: CASSERGAETQYF

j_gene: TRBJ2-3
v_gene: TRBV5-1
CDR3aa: CASSPAGGKIDTQYF

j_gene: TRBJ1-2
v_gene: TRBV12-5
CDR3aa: CASGLTASGTGVYGYTF

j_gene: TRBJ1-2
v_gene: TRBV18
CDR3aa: CASSNFRTGSDYGYTF

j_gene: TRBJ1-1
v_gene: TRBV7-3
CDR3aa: CASSLGTDNTEAFF

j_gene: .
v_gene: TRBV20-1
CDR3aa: CSAATDYEQYF

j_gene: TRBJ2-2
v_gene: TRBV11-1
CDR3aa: CASSSPALVRNTGELFF

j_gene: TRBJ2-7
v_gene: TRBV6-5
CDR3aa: CASSFFAGATYEQYF

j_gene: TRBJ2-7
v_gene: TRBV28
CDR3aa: CASSSLVGSGEYEQYF

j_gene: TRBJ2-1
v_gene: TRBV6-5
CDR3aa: CASRTAGASNNEQFF

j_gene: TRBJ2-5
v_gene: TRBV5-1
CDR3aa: CASSMGGLAGQETQYF

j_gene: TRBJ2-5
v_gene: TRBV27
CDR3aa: CASSLETGTGKTQYF

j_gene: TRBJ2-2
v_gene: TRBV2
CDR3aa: CASGDIPGQGVVGSGELFF

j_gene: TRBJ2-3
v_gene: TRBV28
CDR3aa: CASSGQTLGGLITDTQYF

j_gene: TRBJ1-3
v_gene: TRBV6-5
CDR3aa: CASSNDGGTGNTIYF

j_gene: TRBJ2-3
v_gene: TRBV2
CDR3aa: CASTGLAGGTDTQYF

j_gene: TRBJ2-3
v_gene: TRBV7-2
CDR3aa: CASSLSSGGASTDTQYF